This T cell receptor beta chain was identified in a study of metastatic and nonmetastatic thyroid tumors. No treatment had been given to any patient before thyroid surgery. General study points: Malignant thyroid tumors reportedly exceeded benign nodules significantly in TCR beta diversity, with the difference appearing in blood and tumor.

TCRdb redid the clone calls on the PCR reads using MiXCR. The sample yields around 42,000 clones, about an eighth seen once. This clone is medium-sized. What it binds is unknown. Sequenced input: blood. The origin of this receptor is a male donor with papillary thyroid cancer or a benign thyroid nodule (not recorded which). Some clones in this sample may be carry-over from other donors' samples.

CDR3 bases: TGTGCCAGCAGTACACTCACAGATACGCAGTATTTT. Protein product: CASSTLTDTQYF. The rearrangement uses TRBV27 and TRBJ2-3, with unresolved D. The ends were cut back, 5 bases at V and 2 bases at J, with 5 bases in the middle. Germline V gives CDR1 MNHEY, CDR2 SMNVEV (reference sequence). This CDR3 contains 12 residues.